Listed here are 21 T cell receptor beta chains from one sample, sequenced in a study of blood T cells in healthy people across ages. The use of a sample-barcoded 5' primer and a J-beta primer mix characterized a second PCR of about 7 to 12 cycles. TCRdb reprocessed the 5' RACE reads with MiXCR, giving one entry per CDR3 protein. The sample holds around 1,000,000 distinct CDR3 sequences, around two fifths seen once. Sequenced input: blood. These receptor sequences come from a man aged 18 to 29 in good health.

This clonotype was counted a few times. J is TRBJ1-2 and V is TRBV20-1, with a tentative D call TRBD1 (5 bases). Germline CDR1 and CDR2: DFQATT and SNEGSKA (reference sequence). The CDR3 covers 12 residues. V was trimmed by 3 bases and J by 8 bases, leaving 13 bases between them. DNA for the CDR3: TGCAGTGCTAGGGAGGGGCTCGAGGGCTACACCTTC. This encodes CSAREGLEGYTF.

This clonotype was detected only once. No conserved phenylalanine or tryptophan ends this CDR3, so it is likely a read error. J is TRBJ1-5 and V is TRBV6-8, with D unclear. Trimming took off 5 bases at V and 0 bases at J, with 11 bases between the two ends. The CDR3 consists of 15 residues. From germline, CDR1 is MNHGY and CDR2 SAAAGT. The CDR3 nucleotides are TGTGCCAGCAGTAGGGCAGCCGATAGCAATCAGCCCCAGCATCTT. Encoded protein: CASSRAADSNQPQHL.

This clonotype was seen a few times. This rearrangement joins TRBV18 to TRBJ2-1, with 10 bases that match TRBD1. Germline values: CDR1 KGHSH, CDR2 LQKENI. Trimming cost V 3 bases and J 3 bases; bases outside gene matches: 2. This CDR3 has 15 amino acids. In DNA, the CDR3 is TGTGCCAGCTCACCGGGACAGGGGCACTACAATGAGCAGTTCTTC. It translates to CASSPGQGHYNEQFF.

This rearrangement joins TRBV7-3 to TRBJ1-1; D is unresolved. Germline V lookup: CDR1 SGHTA, CDR2 FQGTGA. The CDR3 is 13 amino acids. The germline V and J ends were trimmed by 5 bases and 5 bases, with 12 bases remaining between them. CDR3 amino acids: CASSANLATEAFF. The CDR3 nucleotides read TGTGCCAGCAGCGCAAATTTGGCTACTGAAGCTTTCTTT.

The chain uses TRBV4-1 and TRBJ1-1; 8 bases map to TRBD1. Germline V gives CDR1 MGHRA, CDR2 YSYEKL. This CDR3 contains 19 residues. The trim removed 0 bases at V and 3 bases at J, leaving 15 bases unmatched. This CDR3 reads CASSQEGLWAGGEDTEAFF. Written as DNA, the CDR3 is TGCGCCAGCAGCCAAGAAGGGCTGTGGGCAGGGGGCGAAGACACTGAAGCTTTCTTT.

This clonotype was seen only a few times. CDR3 nucleotide sequence: TGCAGCGTTGAAGTAGAGGACAGGGGAGACAATGAGCAGTTCTTC. The encoded protein is CSVEVEDRGDNEQFF. This chain joins TRBV29-1 and TRBJ2-1, with 9 positions matching TRBD1. V lost 1 base to trimming and J lost 5 bases; unmatched junction nucleotides: 6. The CDR3 contains 15 residues. In germline, CDR1 is SQVTM, CDR2 ANQGSEA.

This clonotype was picked up a small number of times. The chain carries TRBV5-1 and TRBJ2-1; 7 bases are shared with TRBD1. The CDR3 contains 16 residues. The V segment lost 4 bases and the J segment 1 base; nucleotides outside the gene matches: 8. The germline gives CDR1 SGHRS, CDR2 YFSETQ. CDR3 nucleotides: TGCGCCAGCAGCCCTTTACAGGGGTCGTCCTACAATGAGCAGTTCTTC. Protein: CASSPLQGSSYNEQFF.

V gene TRBV4-1 combines with J gene TRBJ1-3; a possible D gene is TRBD1 (5 bases). V lost 4 bases and J lost 0, with 22 bases in between. Germline V CDR1 and CDR2: MGHRA, YSYEKL. The CDR3 spans 19 residues. The CDR3 DNA reads TGCGCCAGCAGCCCGACCAGGCGTTCGGGACGAATCTCTGGAAACACCATATATTTT. Encoded protein: CASSPTRRSGRISGNTIYF.

V is TRBV4-2 and J is TRBJ1-1; TRBD1 matches at 9 bases. CDR1 is LGHNA and CDR2 is YNFKEQ in the germline V gene. This CDR3 is built from 15 residues. J lost 0 bases, V lost 5 bases, and 4 bases had no gene match. CDR3 coding DNA: TGTGCCAGCAGCAAAGGGACAGGGATGAACACTGAAGCTTTCTTT. Its translation is CASSKGTGMNTEAFF.

A few counts support this clonotype. The chain has TRBV2 and TRBJ1-2, with D tentatively TRBD1 (6 bases). CDR3 size: 16 residues. Germline V gives CDR1 SNHLY, CDR2 FYNNEI. The V end lost 8 bases, the J end lost 2 bases, and 21 bases lay between the germline ends. The CDR3 DNA reads TGTGCCAGCTCCCAAGTGCCGGGACACATGAACTATGGCTACACCTTC. Translation gives CASSQVPGHMNYGYTF.

The chain has TRBV7-2 and TRBJ1-1; 10 nucleotides line up with TRBD1. Germline V lookup: CDR1 SGHTA, CDR2 FQGNSA. V trimming: 6 bases; J trimming: 4 bases; junction bases outside the gene matches: 5. CDR3 length: 14 residues. The CDR3 is CASRRDRGITEAFF. The CDR3 bases are TGTGCCAGCAGGAGGGACAGGGGCATCACTGAAGCTTTCTTT.

CDR3 residues: CASSQEGRGMIGYTF. The CDR3, as DNA: TGTGCCAGCAGCCAAGAGGGACGGGGAATGATTGGCTACACCTTC. The chain joins TRBV14 to TRBJ1-2; TRBD1 is a possible D gene (5 bases). This CDR3 is 15 amino acids long. Germline values: CDR1 SGHDN, CDR2 FVKESK. V was trimmed by 0 bases and J by 7 bases, leaving 15 bases between them.

The V and J genes are TRBV2 and TRBJ1-1; D unresolved. CDR3 length equals 13 residues. Trimming left V 5 bases short and J 12 bases short, with 19 bases between. The germline V gene encodes CDR1 SNHLY and CDR2 FYNNEI. Here the CDR3 reads CASSLLGLQGTFF. CDR3 coding DNA: TGTGCCAGCAGTCTCCTAGGACTGCAAGGGACTTTCTTT.

This chain joins TRBV12-3 or TRBV12-4 and TRBJ2-2; D gene unclear. V lost 9 bases, J lost 6 bases, and 8 bases lay in between. This CDR3 is built from 11 residues. CDR3 region: CASREAGELFF. For the CDR3, the DNA is TGTGCCAGTAGAGAGGCCGGGGAGCTGTTTTTT.

The table lists this clonotype with a few counts. The rearrangement joins TRBV20-1 to TRBJ2-5; D uncertain. Germline assignment: CDR1 DFQATT and CDR2 SNEGSKA (reference sequence). The CDR3 consists of 13 residues. V was trimmed by 0 bases and J by 5 bases, leaving 10 bases between them. Here the CDR3 reads CSARDPGVETQYF. The CDR3 DNA reads TGCAGTGCTAGAGATCCTGGTGTGGAGACCCAGTACTTC.

V gene TRBV5-1 combines with J gene TRBJ2-7, with 11 bases fitting TRBD1. The CDR3 has 14 residues. V trimming: 5 bases; J trimming: 6 bases; junction bases outside the gene matches: 7. Germline CDR1 SGHRS, CDR2 YFSETQ. The CDR3 sequence: CASSSGQGAGEQYF. The CDR3 DNA is TGCGCCAGCAGTTCCGGACAGGGGGCCGGCGAGCAGTACTTC.

V usage is TRBV4-2 and J usage is TRBJ2-2; D not resolved. The CDR3 sequence is 14 residues long. In germline, CDR1 is LGHNA, CDR2 YNFKEQ. V was cut by 1 base and J by 7 bases, with 10 bases left in between. The CDR3 loop is CASSQVLVSGELFF. CDR3 DNA sequence: TGTGCCAGCAGCCAAGTGCTAGTCAGCGGGGAGCTGTTTTTT.

This clonotype showed up just a few times. The gene calls are TRBV19 and TRBJ1-5; a possible D gene is TRBD1 (5 bases). The ends were cut back, 7 bases at V and 5 bases at J, with 21 bases in the middle. The CDR3 covers 16 residues. CDR1 and CDR2 from the germline V gene are LNHDA and SQIVND (reference sequence). The CDR3 coding sequence is TGTGCCAGTACCATATATGGGGCCCTAGGGGATCAGCCCCAGCATTTT. Its translation: CASTIYGALGDQPQHF.

This clonotype was counted at least ten times. V is TRBV6-5 and J is TRBJ1-1; D ambiguous. V was trimmed by 8 bases and J by 1 base, leaving 8 bases between them. This CDR3 is built from 12 residues. From germline, CDR1 is MNHEY and CDR2 SVGAGI. This CDR3 is CASGRGNTEAFF. The CDR3 region has the DNA TGTGCCAGCGGGCGGGGGAACACTGAAGCTTTCTTT.

This clonotype was seen ten or more times. This sequence joins TRBV28 and TRBJ2-5; D is unclear. Deletions cut 5 bases from V and 5 bases from J, with 12 bases between. Germline V CDR1 and CDR2: MDHEN, SYDVKM. The CDR3 is made up of 13 amino acids. CDR3 residues: CASSVNLEETQYF. CDR3 DNA: TGTGCCAGCAGTGTGAACCTAGAGGAGACCCAGTACTTC.

The chain links TRBV6-5 to TRBJ1-6; perhaps TRBD1 as D (5 bases). V gave up 6 bases and J gave up 0 bases, with 9 bases separating them. The CDR3 contains 15 residues. CDR1 and CDR2 (germline): MNHEY, SVGAGI. The CDR3 reads CASSAGSSYNSPLHF. DNA for the CDR3: TGTGCCAGCAGCGCAGGGAGCTCCTATAATTCACCCCTCCACTTT.